This T cell receptor (beta chain) was recovered during a study of blood T cell repertoires in COVID-19. Across the study: The samples span acute and convalescent COVID-19 from the United States, Italy and Spain.

Using immunoSEQ multiplex PCR, the repertoire was profiled, and TCRdb retains in-frame clones only, with some absent. The table shows approximately 300,000 clones, with roughly 83% occurring only once. Germline trimming cut 3 bases from V and 6 bases from J; bases unmatched to any gene: 13. The CDR3 loop spans 16 amino acids. From germline, CDR1 is SEHNR and CDR2 FQNEAQ (reference sequence). The receptor comes from a woman between 45 and 60 years old with acute or convalescent COVID-19. The source material was peripheral blood. The chain joins TRBV7-9 to TRBJ1-1, with TRBD1 matching over 7 bases. The CDR3 spells CASSLASGTAGAEAFF. DNA of the CDR3: TGTGCCAGCAGCTTGGCCTCCGGGACAGCGGGCGCTGAAGCTTTCTTT.